A selection of T cell receptor beta chains follows, all from one sample in a study of shared clonotypes between healthy human individuals. Assay used: immunoSEQ multiplex PCR; TCRdb lists only in-frame clones, some missing. Of hundreds of thousands of clones detected, around three quarters appear once; the ten largest clones hold 1.5% to 2%. The specimen was memory CD4+ T cells sorted from blood. These receptors were taken from a woman aged 30 to 39 in good health. Both conserved end residues are part of each CDR3. The D gene is left open where the match is weak. Clone size appears in some rows only: once, few, many, or a class for an expanded clone.

NA,TRBV28,TRBJ1-5,NA,CASGLDLLVHQPQHF
NA,TRBV6-1,TRBJ1-2,NA,CASSEWGGYGNYGYTF
NA,TRBV10-3,TRBJ2-7,NA,CATAGETGHSYEQYF
many,TRBV19,TRBJ2-5,TRBD2,CASSMDPRGGSRETQYF
few,TRBV29-1,TRBJ2-5,NA,CSVGLGPQETQYF
NA,TRBV28,TRBJ1-2,NA,CASSGGVPNYGYTF
few,TRBV18,TRBJ1-5,NA,CASSPQGSNQPQHF
NA,TRBV11-2,TRBJ1-2,NA,CASSQDSIGGYTF
NA,TRBV19,TRBJ2-4,TRBD2,CASSIALAGGLKAKNIQYF
NA,TRBV27,TRBJ1-2,NA,CASSLSGTHYGYTF
NA,TRBV2,TRBJ2-7,NA,CASSEAAGTPYEQYF
once,TRBV2,TRBJ2-7,NA,CASSIRYEQYF
NA,TRBV29-1,TRBJ2-2,TRBD2,CSVGLASGSTGELFF
once,TRBV5-1,TRBJ1-1,TRBD1,CASSSRQGLDTEAFF
many,TRBV6-1,TRBJ2-5,TRBD2,CASSEASGSGQETQYF
NA,TRBV7-6,TRBJ2-7,NA,CASSLEQETYEQYF
NA,TRBV7-8,TRBJ1-4,NA,CASSPVGVATNEKLFF
NA,TRBV11-2,TRBJ2-7,NA,CASSFREGTHEQYF
NA,TRBV29-1,TRBJ2-7,NA,CSVVGRLTYEQYF
NA,TRBV19,TRBJ2-3,NA,CASSSGATDTQYF
NA,TRBV29-1,TRBJ1-1,NA,CSVVRGGKGDTEAFF
NA,TRBV4-1,TRBJ2-7,NA,CASSQLPPVATNLYEQYF
NA,TRBV28,TRBJ1-5,NA,CASSTDPQPQHF
NA,TRBV5-1,TRBJ2-5,NA,CASSLSPAGNQETQYF
NA,TRBV7-9,TRBJ2-5,NA,CASSFGVQETQYF
once,TRBV9,TRBJ2-7,TRBD1,CASSVRQGWRTYEQYF
NA,TRBV11-2,TRBJ2-3,TRBD2,CASSRAGGETDTQYF
NA,TRBV7-8,TRBJ1-4,TRBD1,CASSLGGQAHEKLFF
NA,TRBV19,TRBJ1-4,NA,CASRDTSEKLFF
NA,TRBV5-1,TRBJ1-4,NA,CASSLGPLEKLFF
NA,TRBV6-5,TRBJ2-1,TRBD2,CASSQGLGGNEQFF
NA,TRBV6-6,TRBJ2-7,NA,CASSTGTLYYEQYF
NA,TRBV30,TRBJ2-6,NA,CAWGRGSGANVLTF
few,TRBV10-3,TRBJ1-5,NA,CAISAGVQPQHF
once,TRBV10-2,TRBJ2-7,TRBD2,CASSEWGLAGSSYEQYF
NA,TRBV5-1,TRBJ1-2,NA,CASSQDIYGYTF
NA,TRBV4-1,TRBJ2-1,TRBD2,CASSQKPSGRVNEQFF
NA,TRBV25-1,TRBJ1-3,NA,CASSDKQGFNTIYF
NA,TRBV2,TRBJ2-7,TRBD1,CASTVRGAPGTGSEQYF
NA,TRBV5-1,TRBJ2-5,TRBD2,CASSPRGAGGALETQYF
NA,TRBV5-1,TRBJ1-1,NA,CASSLGANTEAFF
NA,TRBV28,TRBJ1-5,NA,CASWGKHRGLQPQHF
NA,TRBV28,TRBJ2-1,TRBD2,CASYLRGREGEQFF
NA,TRBV11-2,TRBJ2-2,NA,CASSLGASRTGELFF
NA,TRBV5-1,TRBJ2-2,NA,CASSEQGTAGELFF
NA,TRBV5-1,TRBJ2-7,NA,CASSTRRDMTYEQYF
once,TRBV4-2,TRBJ2-1,TRBD2,CASSQLGLAGNEQFF
NA,TRBV2,TRBJ1-4,NA,CASSVNSATNEKLFF
NA,TRBV28,TRBJ1-2,NA,CASSINPNYGYTF
NA,TRBV6-1,TRBJ2-7,NA,CASDEGGAYEQYF
NA,TRBV19,TRBJ1-4,NA,CASSMNRPNEKLFF
NA,TRBV19,TRBJ1-5,TRBD1,CASRQDRGYNQPQHF
NA,TRBV19,TRBJ2-6,NA,CASSPRRTGANVLTF
NA,TRBV6-6,TRBJ2-7,NA,CASRTTPYGGAYEQYF
NA,TRBV7-9,TRBJ2-2,TRBD2,CASSFGLAGANTGELFF
NA,TRBV5-5,TRBJ2-7,NA,CASSLARAVVYEQYF
NA,TRBV5-1,TRBJ2-2,TRBD2,CASSLTSGSGELFF
few,TRBV5-1,TRBJ2-3,NA,CASSPQLADTQYF
NA,TRBV6-6,TRBJ1-1,NA,CASSYYSGARTEAFF
NA,TRBV5-1,TRBJ2-3,TRBD2,CASSLGTTVEDTQYF